One and the same sample provided the 11 T cell receptor beta chains below, sequenced in a study of CD8+ T cells in alopecia areata. RNA, once extracted, was reverse transcribed into cDNA for use as the sequencing template. The assay was immunoSEQ multiplex PCR, and TCRdb's table has in-frame clones only and misses some. Among about 200,000 clones listed, about 53% were seen once. Sequencing used CD4+ T cells sorted from blood, obtained at week 0. The receptors stem from a human donor with alopecia areata.

The chain carries TRBV7-8 and TRBJ1-1, with D possibly being TRBD1 (5 bases). The CDR3 consists of 14 residues. Germline lookup yields CDR1 SGHVS and CDR2 FQNEAQ. V lost 1 base and J lost 0, with 6 bases in between. The CDR3 loop reads CASSLDRLNTEAFF. The CDR3 bases are TGTGCCAGCAGCTTAGACAGGTTGAACACTGAAGCTTTCTTT.

This clone was picked up a small number of times. CDR3 amino acids: CAWSRQGVGELFF. Here the CDR3 DNA reads TGTGCCTGGAGTCGCCAGGGAGTCGGGGAGCTGTTTTTT. The chain uses TRBV30 and TRBJ2-2; the D gene could be TRBD1 or TRBD2 (5 bases each). V shed 2 bases and J shed 7 bases, with 11 bases lying between them. Germline-derived CDR1 and CDR2 are GTSNPN and SVGIG (reference sequence). The length of the CDR3 is 13 residues.

This clone occurred once. The gene calls are TRBV7-3 and TRBJ2-7; TRBD1 aligns across 8 bases. Germline V CDR1 and CDR2: SGHTA, FQGTGA. Trimming at V came to 5 bases and at J to 2 bases, leaving 5 bases not matched to a gene. The CDR3 covers 14 residues. The CDR3 coding sequence is TGTGCCAGCAGCCCCGACAGGGGTCCCTACGAGCAGTACTTC. Its protein is CASSPDRGPYEQYF.

The genes are TRBV7-2 and TRBJ2-1; D remains ambiguous. The CDR3 has 15 residues. Trimming took 0 bases from V and 7 from J, leaving 13 bases between them. The germline V gene encodes CDR1 SGHTA and CDR2 FQGNSA. The CDR3 loop reads CASSLANPDLNEQFF. CDR3 DNA sequence: TGTGCCAGCAGCTTAGCTAACCCTGACTTGAATGAGCAGTTCTTC.

The rearrangement joins TRBV2 to TRBJ1-2, with TRBD1 matching over 7 bases. Germline assignment: CDR1 SNHLY and CDR2 FYNNEI. There are 13 residues in the CDR3. V shed 6 bases and J 3 bases; nucleotides not matched to a gene: 4. The CDR3 nucleotides are TGTGCCAGCAGCATAACAGGGGACTATGGCTACACCTTC. Its protein product is CASSITGDYGYTF. The full variable domain, completed using reference TRBV2 and TRBJ1-2, is EPEVTQTPSHQVTQMGQEVILRCVPISNHLYFYWYRQILGQKVEFLVSFYNNEISEKSEIFDDQFSVERPDGSNFTLKIRSTKLEDSAMYFCASSITGDYGYTFGSGTRLTVV.

This sequence joins TRBV14 and TRBJ1-3; D might be TRBD1 (6 bases). V lost 4 bases, J lost 0 bases, and 13 bases lay in between. Germline V lookup: CDR1 SGHDN, CDR2 FVKESK. The CDR3 length is 16 residues. The CDR3 reads CASSPRQDPSGNTIYF. CDR3 bases: TGTGCCAGCAGCCCAAGACAGGACCCCTCTGGAAACACCATATATTTT.

This clone has only a few counts. This chain connects TRBV29-1 to TRBJ2-2, with D unresolved. The V gene lost 4 bases and the J gene lost 0 bases, with 9 bases spanning the gap. This CDR3 has 14 amino acids. The germline CDR1 and CDR2 sequences are SQVTM and ANQGSEA. CDR3: CSVVDGSNTGELFF. CDR3 DNA sequence: TGCAGCGTTGTTGACGGATCGAACACCGGGGAGCTGTTTTTT.

This clone was found a few times. The V and J genes are TRBV6-1 and TRBJ2-1, with 8 bases matching TRBD1. Germline lookup yields CDR1 MNHNS and CDR2 SASEGT. J gave up 6 bases and V 7 bases, and 8 bases lay outside the gene matches. CDR3 length equals 14 residues. CDR3 in amino acids: CASTDRGRVNEQFF. The CDR3 nucleotides are TGTGCCAGCACAGACAGGGGTCGGGTCAATGAGCAGTTCTTC.

This chain uses TRBV9 with TRBJ1-1; the D is unclear. The V end lost 1 base, the J end lost 6 bases, and 16 bases lay between the germline ends. The germline V gene has CDR1 SGDLS and CDR2 YYNGEE. This CDR3 region has 15 residues. The CDR3 DNA reads as TGTGCCAGCAGCGTAAATCCGGGGTCACATGCTGAAGCTTTCTTT. Amino acids: CASSVNPGSHAEAFF.

The chain combines TRBV30 with TRBJ2-5, with D unclear. The CDR3 totals 13 residues. The V end was cut by 2 bases, the J end by 5 bases, with 12 bases between. Germline CDR1 and CDR2: GTSNPN and SVGIG (reference sequence). The chain's CDR3 is CAWSPTGWETQYF. CDR3 DNA: TGTGCCTGGAGTCCGACCGGCTGGGAGACCCAGTACTTC. Full variable domain (outside the CDR3, taken from reference TRBV30 and TRBJ2-5): SQTIHQWPATLVQPVGSPLSLECTVEGTSNPNLYWYRQAAGRGLQLLFYSVGIGQISSEVPQNLSASRPQDRQFILSSKKLLLSDSGFYLCAWSPTGWETQYFGPGTRLLVL.

This clone was recorded once. J is TRBJ1-6 and V is TRBV6-4; no definite D call. The V end lost 4 bases, the J end lost 10 bases, and 11 bases lay between the germline ends. The germline V gene has CDR1 MRHNA and CDR2 SNTAGT. This CDR3 comprises 13 residues. Written as DNA, the CDR3 is TGTGCCAGCAGTGCAACTGGACGCTCACCCCTCCACTTT. This encodes CASSATGRSPLHF.